This TCR beta chain was documented in a study of response to subunit inactivated influenza vaccine. The CDR3 consists of 18 residues. J lost 1 base, V lost 3 bases, and 12 bases had no gene match. Germline V gene sequence: CDR1 LGHNA, CDR2 YSLEER. TCRdb reprocessed the RT-PCR reads via MiXCR and lists one record per CDR3 protein. In the table there are hundreds of thousands of distinct CDR3 sequences, approximately 12% of which are singletons. A note on this clonotype: Its antigen remains unidentified.

Whole-study results and caveats: A suggestion made by the authors is that each seasonal influenza vaccination recruits few new T cells.

The sequence derives from a man aged 45-65 years who received an inactivated influenza vaccine. Specimen: PBMCs from blood, collected on the day of vaccination. J is TRBJ1-2 and V is TRBV4-3; 9 bases are shared with TRBD1. This CDR3 is CASSQESGTGLINYGYTF. The CDR3 DNA sequence: TGCGCCAGCAGCCAGGAGTCCGGGACAGGGCTCATTAACTATGGCTACACCTTC.